These T cell receptor beta chains were read from a single sample in a study of spatial heterogeneity in lung cancer. MiXCR, applied by TCRdb to the 5' RACE reads, yields one record per CDR3 protein. The top ten clones hold roughly a fifth of a sample with fewer than 30,000 distinct CDR3 sequences, around 6% of them seen once. Sequenced here: PBMCs, sampled at follow-up. The receptors shown here come from a male donor with early-stage non-small cell lung cancer. The CDR3 runs from the conserved cysteine through the conserved F or W. D genes are given only for firm matches. A row's size may be missing; if present it is once, few, many or a size class.

v_call	cdr3_length	d_call	j_call	clone_size	cdr3_aa	cdr3_nt
TRBV7-2	16	TRBD1	TRBJ1-5	few	CASSSEGQLPGQPQHF	TGTGCCAGCAGCTCAGAGGGACAGCTCCCGGGACAGCCCCAGCATTTT
TRBV5-1	14	-	TRBJ2-5	many	CASSFGMARETQYF	TGCGCCAGCAGCTTTGGCATGGCGAGAGAGACCCAGTACTTC
TRBV9	15	-	TRBJ2-1	many	CASSLRGVSYNEQFF	TGTGCCAGCAGCCTAAGAGGGGTCTCCTACAATGAGCAGTTCTTC
TRBV10-2	15	TRBD1	TRBJ1-5	many	CASSEYRGGNQPQHF	TGCGCCAGCAGTGAGTACAGGGGTGGCAATCAGCCCCAGCATTTT
TRBV9	15	TRBD1	TRBJ2-1	many	CASSIGQGAYNEQFF	TGTGCCAGCAGCATCGGACAGGGTGCCTACAATGAGCAGTTCTTC
TRBV7-8	14	-	TRBJ2-3	few	CASSSRQNTDTQYF	TGTGCCAGCAGCTCTCGACAAAACACAGATACGCAGTATTTT
TRBV7-9	10	-	TRBJ2-1	many	CASSYNEQFF	TGTGCCAGCAGCTACAATGAGCAGTTCTTC
TRBV21-1	12	-	TRBJ2-5	many	CASTRQGETQYF	TGTGCCAGCACCCGACAGGGAGAGACCCAGTACTTC
TRBV3-1	17	-	TRBJ1-3	many	CASSRTSGAGSGNTIYF	TGTGCCAGCAGCCGGACCTCAGGGGCTGGTAGTGGAAACACCATATATTTT
TRBV9	14	-	TRBJ2-3	many	CASSPAGFTDTQYF	TGTGCCAGCAGCCCCGCGGGATTCACAGATACGCAGTATTTT
TRBV27	12	-	TRBJ1-3	many	CASSSGGNTIYF	TGTGCCAGCAGTTCAGGTGGAAACACCATATATTTT
TRBV30	12	-	TRBJ1-2	few	CAWSGSNYGYTF	TGTGCCTGGAGTGGTAGTAACTATGGCTACACCTTC
TRBV5-1	14	TRBD1	TRBJ1-1	many	CASQVTGGNTEAFF	TGCGCCAGCCAGGTCACAGGGGGGAACACTGAAGCTTTCTTT
TRBV6-2/TRBV6-3	15	TRBD2	TRBJ2-5	many	CASSPGLAYQETQYF	TGTGCCAGCAGTCCGGGACTAGCGTATCAAGAGACCCAGTACTTC
TRBV7-6	16	TRBD1	TRBJ2-7	many	CASSQFGQASSYEQYF	TGTGCCAGCAGCCAATTCGGACAGGCGAGCTCCTACGAGCAGTACTTC
TRBV4-3	16	-	TRBJ1-2	many	CASSQAPGTDYYGYTF	TGCGCCAGCAGCCAAGCCCCCGGGACGGACTACTATGGCTACACCTTC
TRBV10-3	17	-	TRBJ2-1	many	CAISESAIVDSYNEQFF	TGTGCCATCAGTGAGTCGGCGATTGTGGATTCCTACAATGAGCAGTTCTTC
TRBV3-1	14	-	TRBJ2-3	many	CASSRSGSTDTQYF	TGTGCCAGCAGCCGCAGCGGGAGCACAGATACGCAGTATTTT
TRBV5-5	14	TRBD1	TRBJ1-1	many	CASSWAGTEREAFF	TGTGCCAGCAGCTGGGCCGGGACAGAACGTGAAGCTTTCTTT
TRBV7-3	18	TRBD2	TRBJ2-1	many	CASSPGLAGARSYNEQFF	TGTGCCAGCAGCCCGGGACTAGCGGGAGCCCGCTCCTACAATGAGCAGTTCTTC
TRBV6-5	15	TRBD1	TRBJ2-5	many	CASSYGDRGSETQYF	TGTGCCAGCAGTTACGGGGACAGGGGCTCAGAGACCCAGTACTTC
TRBV2	13	-	TRBJ2-1	many	CASRERLYNEQFF	TGTGCCAGCAGGGAGCGACTCTACAATGAGCAGTTCTTC
TRBV6-5	20	TRBD1	TRBJ1-6	few	CASSSLYGQGMSPYNSPLHF	TGTGCCAGCAGTTCCCTCTACGGACAGGGGATGTCCCCCTATAATTCACCCCTCCACTTT
TRBV20-1	14	TRBD1	TRBJ1-1	many	CSAERGQGVTEAFF	TGCAGTGCGGAACGGGGACAGGGGGTCACTGAAGCTTTCTTT
TRBV10-3	14	-	TRBJ1-4	few	CAIREGHPNEKLFF	TGTGCCATCAGGGAGGGACACCCCAATGAAAAACTGTTTTTT
TRBV7-2	16	-	TRBJ2-3	medium-sized	CASSLAGAQSTDTQYF	TGTGCCAGCAGCTTAGCGGGAGCGCAAAGCACAGATACGCAGTATTTT
TRBV24-1	13	-	TRBJ2-1	-	CATSDYKETEQFF	TGTGCCACCAGTGATTACAAGGAGACTGAGCAGTTCTTC
TRBV6-5	17	TRBD1	TRBJ2-7	-	CASSYSAGTGIDYEQYF	TGTGCCAGCAGTTACTCAGCCGGGACAGGGATTGACTACGAGCAGTACTTC
TRBV2	14	-	TRBJ2-3	-	CASSTRGRTDTQYF	TGTGCCAGCAGTACTCGGGGGCGCACAGATACGCAGTATTTT
TRBV19	14	-	TRBJ1-5	many	CASSIRDLNQPQHF	TGTGCCAGTAGTATCAGGGACCTCAATCAGCCCCAGCATTTT
TRBV5-5	14	-	TRBJ2-2	many	CASSKTGNTGELFF	TGTGCCAGCAGCAAGACAGGGAACACCGGGGAGCTGTTTTTT
TRBV5-1	12	-	TRBJ2-5	-	CASSPSGETQYF	TGCGCCAGCAGCCCCAGTGGGGAGACCCAGTACTTC
TRBV7-3	15	TRBD1	TRBJ2-2	many	CASTWTGGPSGELFF	TGTGCCAGCACCTGGACAGGGGGCCCCTCCGGGGAGCTGTTTTTT
TRBV5-4	15	-	TRBJ1-4	many	CASSLFGTLNEKLFF	TGTGCCAGCAGCTTGTTTGGGACTCTTAATGAAAAACTGTTTTTT
TRBV27	15	-	TRBJ1-2	few	CASSLSAHRTYGYTF	TGTGCCAGCAGTTTATCGGCGCATCGGACTTATGGCTACACCTTC
TRBV7-2	12	-	TRBJ1-3	once	CASSELGNTIYF	TGTGCCAGCAGCGAGTTGGGAAACACCATATATTTT
TRBV3-1	14	-	TRBJ2-7	few	CASSRDLYRYEQYF	TGTGCCAGCAGTAGGGACTTATACCGCTACGAGCAGTACTTC
TRBV20-1	14	TRBD2	TRBJ2-2	-	CSAIAGAGTGELFF	TGCAGTGCTATAGCGGGAGCGGGCACCGGGGAGCTGTTTTTT
TRBV6-2/TRBV6-3	16	TRBD2	TRBJ2-1	many	CASSYGGRAVTNEQFF	TGTGCCAGCAGTTATGGCGGGAGGGCCGTGACCAATGAGCAGTTCTTC
TRBV18	14	-	TRBJ2-7	-	CASSPRTVGYEQYF	TGTGCCAGCTCACCTCGGACGGTGGGCTACGAGCAGTACTTC
TRBV7-9	16	TRBD1	TRBJ2-1	few	CASSLSGQGAGNEQFF	TGTGCCAGCAGCTTATCGGGACAGGGGGCCGGGAATGAGCAGTTCTTC
TRBV14	14	-	TRBJ2-2	-	CVSSPAGNTGELFF	TGTGTCAGCAGCCCCGCGGGGAACACCGGGGAGCTGTTTTTT
TRBV20-1	13	-	TRBJ2-3	many	CSNPAPCTDTQYF	TGCAGTAACCCCGCTCCATGCACAGATACGCAGTATTTT
TRBV7-2	13	-	TRBJ1-4	few	CASSRDIAEKLFF	TGTGCCAGCAGCAGGGACATCGCTGAAAAACTGTTTTTT
TRBV28	14	TRBD2	TRBJ2-3	many	CASSLPGTRGTQYF	TGTGCCAGCAGTTTGCCCGGGACTAGAGGGACGCAGTATTTT
TRBV7-9	17	TRBD2	TRBJ2-5	many	CASSPTSGGHPPGTQYF	TGTGCCAGCAGCCCGACTAGCGGGGGCCATCCTCCGGGGACCCAGTACTTC
TRBV30	14	-	TRBJ1-5	many	CACTPPGPNQPQHF	TGTGCCTGCACCCCCCCAGGGCCCAATCAGCCCCAGCATTTT
TRBV6-2/TRBV6-3	15	-	TRBJ2-3	few	CASSYSVASLDTQYF	TGTGCCAGCAGTTACTCTGTGGCTAGCCTTGATACGCAGTATTTT
TRBV2	13	TRBD1	TRBJ1-2	many	CASSVTGAWGYTF	TGTGCCAGCAGTGTGACAGGGGCGTGGGGCTACACCTTC
TRBV20-1	16	-	TRBJ2-1	few	CSARDLAQVTFNEQFF	TGCAGTGCTAGAGATTTGGCCCAAGTGACTTTTAATGAGCAGTTCTTC
TRBV7-9	12	TRBD2	TRBJ2-5	many	CASSPTSFTQYF	TGTGCCAGCAGCCCGACTAGCTTCACCCAGTACTTC
TRBV29-1	12	-	TRBJ2-2	many	CSVAGPTGELFF	TGCAGCGTGGCGGGCCCCACCGGGGAGCTGTTTTTT
TRBV7-9	12	TRBD2	TRBJ2-7	many	CASSPGLAGGHF	TGTGCCAGCAGTCCTGGACTAGCGGGGGGGCACTTC
TRBV27	16	-	TRBJ2-7	many	CASSLLTARAQNEQYF	TGTGCCAGCAGTTTACTGACAGCGAGGGCCCAGAACGAGCAGTACTTC
TRBV28	12	-	TRBJ1-5	few	CASSLGRRNQHF	TGTGCCAGCAGTTTAGGACGGAGGAACCAGCATTTT
TRBV4-1	21	TRBD2	TRBJ2-1	many	CASSLPGGRSGPSGRPDEQFF	TGCGCCAGCAGCCTTCCGGGCGGGAGGTCCGGTCCAAGCGGGAGACCCGATGAGCAGTTCTTC
TRBV10-3	14	-	TRBJ1-6	many	CAIREGLANSPLHF	TGTGCCATCAGGGAGGGACTGGCCAATTCACCCCTCCACTTT
TRBV10-3	15	TRBD2	TRBJ2-1	many	CAIMGASGSSSEQFF	TGTGCCATCATGGGCGCTAGCGGGAGCAGTAGTGAGCAGTTCTTC
TRBV20-1	13	-	TRBJ2-2	-	CSGLQGNTGELFF	TGCAGTGGTCTACAGGGGAACACCGGGGAGCTGTTTTTT